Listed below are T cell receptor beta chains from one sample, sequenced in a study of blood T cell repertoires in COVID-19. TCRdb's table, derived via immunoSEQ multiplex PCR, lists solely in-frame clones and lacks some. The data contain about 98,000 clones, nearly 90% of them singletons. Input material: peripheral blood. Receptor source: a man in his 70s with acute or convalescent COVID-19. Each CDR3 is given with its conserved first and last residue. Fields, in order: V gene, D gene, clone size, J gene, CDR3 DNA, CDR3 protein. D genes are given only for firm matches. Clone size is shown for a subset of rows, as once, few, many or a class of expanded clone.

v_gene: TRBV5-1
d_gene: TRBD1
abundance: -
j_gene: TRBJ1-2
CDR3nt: TGCGCCAGCAGCTTAAGGGGACAGGACTATGGCTACACCTTC
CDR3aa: CASSLRGQDYGYTF

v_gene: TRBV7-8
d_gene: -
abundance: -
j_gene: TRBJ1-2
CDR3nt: TGTGCCAGCAGCTCAGGAGGGGTGCCGGTTTATGGCTACACCTTC
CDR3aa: CASSSGGVPVYGYTF

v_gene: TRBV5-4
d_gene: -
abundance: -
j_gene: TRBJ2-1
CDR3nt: TGTGCCAGCAGCTCGGGGGTAGGCGCCAGAGGGGACAATGAGCAGTTCTTC
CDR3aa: CASSSGVGARGDNEQFF

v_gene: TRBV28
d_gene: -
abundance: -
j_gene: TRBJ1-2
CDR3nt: TGTGCCAGCAGTTTGCAAGACGGGGGGTACAACTATGGCTACACCTTC
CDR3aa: CASSLQDGGYNYGYTF

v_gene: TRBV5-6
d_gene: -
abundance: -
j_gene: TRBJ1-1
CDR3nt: TGTGCCAGCAGCGCGGGGGTTGTGAAACTGGGAGCTTTCTTT
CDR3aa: CASSAGVVKLGAFF

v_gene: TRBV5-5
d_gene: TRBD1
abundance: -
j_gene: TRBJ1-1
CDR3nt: TGTGCCAGCAGCCCCAGGGGGCGTGGGCTCATGAACACTGAAGCTTTCTTT
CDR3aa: CASSPRGRGLMNTEAFF

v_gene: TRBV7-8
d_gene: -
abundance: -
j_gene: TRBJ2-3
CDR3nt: TGTGCCAGCAGCTCCACAACAGATACGCAGTATTTT
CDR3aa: CASSSTTDTQYF

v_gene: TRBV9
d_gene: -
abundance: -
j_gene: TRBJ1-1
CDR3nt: TGTGCCAGCAGCGTAGGAGGCCTCCTGAACACTGAAGCTTTCTTT
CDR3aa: CASSVGGLLNTEAFF

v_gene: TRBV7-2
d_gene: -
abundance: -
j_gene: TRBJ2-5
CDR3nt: TGTGCCAGCAGCTTACACAGGTTGACGGAGACCCAGTACTTC
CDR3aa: CASSLHRLTETQYF

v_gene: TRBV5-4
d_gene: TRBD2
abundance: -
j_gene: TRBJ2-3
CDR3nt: TGTGCCAGCAGCTTGCGACTAGCGGTAACAGATACGCAGTATTTT
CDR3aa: CASSLRLAVTDTQYF

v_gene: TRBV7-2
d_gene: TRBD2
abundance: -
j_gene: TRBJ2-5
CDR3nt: TGTGCCAGCAGCTTAGGAGCGGGGGGGCCTGAGACCCAGTACTTC
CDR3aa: CASSLGAGGPETQYF

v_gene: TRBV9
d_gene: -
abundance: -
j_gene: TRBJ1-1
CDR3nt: TGTGCCAGCAGCGTGACGGGGGAAAACACTGAAGCTTTCTTT
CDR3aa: CASSVTGENTEAFF

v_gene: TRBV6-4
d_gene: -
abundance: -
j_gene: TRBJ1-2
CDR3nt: TGTGCCAGCAGTGCAGGCAGCAACTATGGCTACACCTTC
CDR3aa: CASSAGSNYGYTF

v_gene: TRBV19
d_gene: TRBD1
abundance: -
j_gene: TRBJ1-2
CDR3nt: TGTGCCAGTAGGGGGGACAGGGAGCATGGCTATGGCTACACCTTC
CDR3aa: CASRGDREHGYGYTF

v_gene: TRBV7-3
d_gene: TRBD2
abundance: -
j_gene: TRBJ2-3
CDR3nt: TGTGCCAGCAGCCCCGGGGACAGCGGGGGGGCAACAGATACGCAGTATTTT
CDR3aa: CASSPGDSGGATDTQYF

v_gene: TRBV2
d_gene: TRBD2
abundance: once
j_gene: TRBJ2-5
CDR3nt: TGTGCCAGCAGTTCCTCGACTAGCGGGGGGGCGGAGACCCAGTACTTC
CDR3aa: CASSSSTSGGAETQYF

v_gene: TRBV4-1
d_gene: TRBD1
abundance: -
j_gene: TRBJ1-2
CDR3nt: TGCGCCAGCAGCCAAGATGGCCTTCTAGGACAGGGAGGTCGTCGGGGCTACACCTTC
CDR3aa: CASSQDGLLGQGGRRGYTF

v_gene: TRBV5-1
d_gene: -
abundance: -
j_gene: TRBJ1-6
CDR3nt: TGCGCCAGCAGCCAACCTGACAGTACCACTTCCAATTCACCCCTCCACTTT
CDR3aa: CASSQPDSTTSNSPLHF

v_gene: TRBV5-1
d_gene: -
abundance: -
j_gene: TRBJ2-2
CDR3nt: TGCGCCAGCAGCTCGGCGGGGCCGAACACCGGGGAGCTGTTTTTT
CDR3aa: CASSSAGPNTGELFF

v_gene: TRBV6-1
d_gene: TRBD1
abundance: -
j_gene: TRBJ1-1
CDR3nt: TGTGCCAGCAGTGAAGTCCCGACAGGGAGTCCCCAAGAAGCTTTCTTT
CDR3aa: CASSEVPTGSPQEAFF

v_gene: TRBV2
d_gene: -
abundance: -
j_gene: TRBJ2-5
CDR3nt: TGTGCCAGCAGTGAACGGGTTCAAGAGACCCAGTACTTC
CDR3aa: CASSERVQETQYF

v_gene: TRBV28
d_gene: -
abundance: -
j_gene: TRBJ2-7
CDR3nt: TGTGCCAGCAGTATACAGGGTAGTTCCTACGAGCAGTACTTC
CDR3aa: CASSIQGSSYEQYF

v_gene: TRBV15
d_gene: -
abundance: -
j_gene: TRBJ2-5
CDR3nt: TGTGCCACCAGCATCGGGGAAGAGACCCAGTACTTC
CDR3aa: CATSIGEETQYF

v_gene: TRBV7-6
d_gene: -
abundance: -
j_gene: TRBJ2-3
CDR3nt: TGTGCCAGCAGCTTCGGGACTGCAAGCACAGATACGCAGTATTTT
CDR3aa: CASSFGTASTDTQYF

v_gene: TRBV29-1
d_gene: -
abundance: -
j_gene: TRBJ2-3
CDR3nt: TGCAGCGTTTCGTTTACAGATACGCAGTATTTT
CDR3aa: CSVSFTDTQYF

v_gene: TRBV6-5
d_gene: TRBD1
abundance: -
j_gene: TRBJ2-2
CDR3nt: TGTGCCAGCAGTTCTACAGGGGGGACCGGGGAGCTGTTTTTT
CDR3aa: CASSSTGGTGELFF

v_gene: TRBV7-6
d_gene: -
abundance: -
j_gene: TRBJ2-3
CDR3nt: TGTGCCAGCAGCTCCCCTCCGGGTGCGGGCCGCACAGATACGCAGTATTTT
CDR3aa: CASSSPPGAGRTDTQYF

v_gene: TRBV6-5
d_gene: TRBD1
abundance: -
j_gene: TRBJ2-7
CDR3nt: TGTGCCAGCAAAAGACAGGGAGTCTACGAGCAGTACTTC
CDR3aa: CASKRQGVYEQYF

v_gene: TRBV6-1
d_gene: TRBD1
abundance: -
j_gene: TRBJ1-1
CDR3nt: TGTGCCAGCAGTGAAAAAGGACAGGGCGAGCACACTGAAGCTTTCTTT
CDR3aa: CASSEKGQGEHTEAFF

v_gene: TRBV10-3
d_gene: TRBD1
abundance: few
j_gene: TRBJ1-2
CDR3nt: TGTGCCATCAGTGTCAGGACAGGGGATGTGGGCTACACCTTC
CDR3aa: CAISVRTGDVGYTF

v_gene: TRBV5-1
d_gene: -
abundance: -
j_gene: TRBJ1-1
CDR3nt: TGCGCCAGCAGCTTGGCGGTTACCACTGAAGCTTTCTTT
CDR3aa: CASSLAVTTEAFF

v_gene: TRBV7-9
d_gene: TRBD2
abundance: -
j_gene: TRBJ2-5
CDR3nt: TGTGCCAGCAGCTTATATCTGCGGGGGAAACAAGAGACCCAGTACTTC
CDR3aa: CASSLYLRGKQETQYF

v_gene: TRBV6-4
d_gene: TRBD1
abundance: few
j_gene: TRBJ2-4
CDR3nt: TGTGCCAGCAGTGAGGGACAGGGGGAGCCCAACATTCAGTACTTC
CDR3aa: CASSEGQGEPNIQYF

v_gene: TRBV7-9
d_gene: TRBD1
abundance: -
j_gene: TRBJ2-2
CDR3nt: TGTGCCAGCAGCCCAGGGGGCACCGGGGAGCTGTTTTTT
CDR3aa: CASSPGGTGELFF

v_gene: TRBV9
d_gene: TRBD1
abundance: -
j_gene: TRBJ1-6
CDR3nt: TGTGCCAGCAGCCCTGGGACAGGGCAAAGTTCACCCCTCCACTTT
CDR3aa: CASSPGTGQSSPLHF

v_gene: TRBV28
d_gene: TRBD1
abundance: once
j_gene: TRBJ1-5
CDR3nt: TGTGCCAGCAGTTTGCAGGGGGGTTATCAGCCCCAGCATTTT
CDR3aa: CASSLQGGYQPQHF

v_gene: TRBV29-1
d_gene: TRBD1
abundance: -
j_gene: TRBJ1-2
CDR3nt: TGCAGCGTTGAACAGGGGGCGACTGGGGGCTACACCTTC
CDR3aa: CSVEQGATGGYTF

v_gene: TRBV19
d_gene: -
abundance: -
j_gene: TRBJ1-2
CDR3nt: TGTGCCAGTACCCCCGGGGGGGGTGCGTCTGACTATGGCTACACCTTC
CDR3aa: CASTPGGGASDYGYTF